The 10 T cell receptor beta chains below all came from one sample that was sequenced in a study of blood T cell repertoires in COVID-19. Data came from immunoSEQ multiplex PCR; TCRdb stores just in-frame clones and leaves some out. Of about 85,000 clones detected, around nine tenths appear once; the ten largest clones hold roughly 2.3%. The sequenced material came from peripheral blood. The receptors come from a man between 45 and 60 years old with acute or convalescent COVID-19.

The chain couples TRBV5-1 to TRBJ1-4; 7 bases line up with TRBD1. V dropped 4 bases and J dropped 8; count of bases not matched to a gene: 11. Germline lookup yields CDR1 SGHRS and CDR2 YFSETQ. This CDR3 comprises 15 residues. DNA of the CDR3: TGCGCCAGCAGCCCGGGGCTGACAGGGAACGAAAAACTGTTTTTT. Translating gives CASSPGLTGNEKLFF. The variable domain in full, completed from reference TRBV5-1 and TRBJ1-4, reads KAGVTQTPRYLIKTRGQQVTLSCSPISGHRSVSWYQQTPGQGLQFLFEYFSETQRNKGNFPGRFSGRQFSNSRSEMNVSTLELGDSALYLCASSPGLTGNEKLFFGSGTQLSVL.

DNA of the CDR3: TGCGCCAGCAGCCATCCTCGGAACACTGAAGCTTTCTTT. This codes for CASSHPRNTEAFF. The chain recombines TRBV4-1 with TRBJ1-1; D is unclear. Germline assignment: CDR1 MGHRA and CDR2 YSYEKL. The V end was cut by 3 bases, the J end by 1 base, with 6 bases between. The CDR3 totals 13 residues.

The V call is TRBV29-1, the J call TRBJ2-2; a weak D match, TRBD1 (5 bases). Germline CDR1 SQVTM, CDR2 ANQGSEA. With 3 bases removed from V and 5 bases from J, the gap between germline ends came to 10 bases. This CDR3 spans 13 amino acids. The CDR3 spells CSVDKRGTGELFF. CDR3 DNA sequence: TGCAGCGTTGATAAAAGGGGAACCGGGGAGCTGTTTTTT.

The chain combines TRBV9 with TRBJ1-6; a weak D match, TRBD1 (5 bases). Germline V gives CDR1 SGDLS, CDR2 YYNGEE. The CDR3 consists of 15 residues. V was shortened by 0 bases and J by 7 bases, with 11 bases between the two germline ends. The CDR3: CASSVGQGNNSPLHF. In DNA form, the CDR3 reads TGTGCCAGCAGCGTAGGCCAGGGAAACAATTCACCCCTCCACTTT.

The chain has TRBV7-2 and TRBJ1-1, with a tentative D call TRBD1 (6 bases). Trimming stripped 4 bases from V and 0 bases from J, with 12 bases between. The germline gives CDR1 SGHTA, CDR2 FQGNSA. This CDR3 comprises 15 residues. This chain's CDR3 is CASSSPGHVNTEAFF. CDR3 sequence (DNA): TGTGCCAGCAGCTCGCCGGGACACGTGAACACTGAAGCTTTCTTT.

The rearrangement uses TRBV7-9 and TRBJ2-3; perhaps TRBD1 as D (5 bases). The V end was cut by 2 bases, the J end by 1 base, with 10 bases between. The CDR3 has 15 residues. CDR1 is SEHNR and CDR2 is FQNEAQ in the germline V gene (reference sequence). CDR3 coding DNA: TGTGCCAGCAGCTTAAGTAGGGGTGGCACAGATACGCAGTATTTT. The encoded protein is CASSLSRGGTDTQYF.

In DNA form, the CDR3 reads TGTGCCTCAGGACAGGGAAAGGAAAAACTGTTTTTT. Protein sequence: CASGQGKEKLFF. This sequence joins TRBV2 and TRBJ1-4; TRBD1 matches 8 bases. CDR3 length: 12 amino acids. J was trimmed by 8 bases and V by 11 bases; bases with no gene match: 7. Germline values: CDR1 SNHLY, CDR2 FYNNEI.

The gene calls are TRBV30 and TRBJ2-3, with D possibly being TRBD2 (5 bases). The ends were cut back, 3 bases at V and 5 bases at J, with 12 bases in the middle. CDR1 is GTSNPN and CDR2 is SVGIG in the germline V gene (reference sequence). This CDR3 has 13 amino acids. CDR3 loop: CAWSGGVVDTQYF. CDR3 bases: TGTGCCTGGAGCGGAGGAGTTGTAGATACGCAGTATTTT. Full variable domain (outside the CDR3, taken from reference TRBV30 and TRBJ2-3): SQTIHQWPATLVQPVGSPLSLECTVEGTSNPNLYWYRQAAGRGLQLLFYSVGIGQISSEVPQNLSASRPQDRQFILSSKKLLLSDSGFYLCAWSGGVVDTQYFGPGTRLTVL.

The CDR3 DNA reads as TGTGCCAGCAGCCATCACCCCGCCCAGGGGGTAACGGAAGAGCAGTACTTC. Protein sequence: CASSHHPAQGVTEEQYF. The chain joins TRBV7-6 to TRBJ2-7; 7 positions agree with TRBD1. Per the germline V gene, CDR1 is SGHVS and CDR2 is FNYEAQ. V gave up 5 bases and J gave up 7 bases; unmatched junction bases: 20. The CDR3 consists of 17 residues.

J is TRBJ2-1 and V is TRBV5-1, with D maybe TRBD2 (6 bases). In germline, CDR1 is SGHRS, CDR2 YFSETQ. The V gene lost 5 bases and the J gene lost 5 bases, with 17 bases spanning the gap. The CDR3 loop spans 15 amino acids. The CDR3 region is CASRAGTLFNNEQFF. CDR3 sequence (DNA): TGCGCCAGCAGGGCAGGGACTTTGTTCAACAATGAGCAGTTCTTC.